This T cell receptor beta chain was sequenced in a study of OX40 agonist ivuxolimab in advanced cancers. TCRdb's table, derived via immunoSEQ multiplex PCR, lists solely in-frame clones and lacks some. Seen here are approximately 92,000 clones, approximately 80% observed once, and the top ten hold around 5%. Findings and limits, study-wide: In general, CD8+ T cells held more expanded clones than CD4+ did, on average. Doses of 0.1 to 3.0 mg/kg were accompanied by clonal expansion of CD4+ and CD8+ blood T cells by week 6.

Germline CDR1 and CDR2: SGHVS and FQNEAQ. J gave up 7 bases and V 3 bases, and 1 base lay outside the gene matches. The CDR3 spans 13 residues. As for this clone: Its antigen is not known.

The chain is built from TRBV7-8 and TRBJ2-5; 11 bases align to TRBD2. Here the sequenced sample was CD4+ or CD8+ T cells sorted from blood, taken in a trial of the OX40 agonist ivuxolimab. The TCR sequence derives from an adult with an advanced solid tumor such as melanoma, head and neck, liver or kidney cancer. CDR3 sequence reads: CASSFGTSGTQYF. CDR3 nucleotide sequence: TGTGCCAGCAGCTTCGGGACTAGCGGGACCCAGTACTTC. Variable domain in full (rest from reference TRBV7-8 and TRBJ2-5): GAGVSQSPRYKVAKRGQDVALRCDPISGHVSLFWYQQALGQGPEFLTYFQNEAQLDKSGLPSDRFFAERPEGSVSTLKIQRTQQEDSAVYLCASSFGTSGTQYFGPGTRLLVL.